This entry lists 14 T cell receptor beta chains sequenced from one sample in a study of cytomegalovirus exposure and HLA in healthy donors (dated by TCRdb to the late 2010s). Libraries were built with the immunoSEQ multiplex PCR assay. A mixture of 60 forward primers for TCR Vbeta segments and 13 reverse primers for TCR Jbeta segments was used in the multiplex PCR. The table comes from immuneACCESS by way of TCRdb, which keeps in-frame sequences with V and J called. Part of the clones is missing from these tables; in studies checked, under half for an unresolved V gene and the rest for unknown reasons. In all, the sample holds approximately 85,000 clones, and less than 75% of those were seen once. Around 5% of the sample is taken by the ten largest. Sequencing used PBMCs. The receptor source for this set is a woman aged 30 to 39 in good health and CMV-seropositive.

The chain has TRBV11-3 and TRBJ2-7, with TRBD1 matching over 7 bases. Looked up from germline, CDR1 is SGHNT and CDR2 is YENEEA. Losses at the gene ends were 3 bases for V and 4 bases for J; bases not matched to a gene: 6. CDR3 length: 14 residues. CDR3 amino acids: CASSFRDSIYEQYF. The CDR3 DNA reads TGTGCCAGCAGCTTCCGGGACAGTATTTACGAGCAGTACTTC.

The CDR3 bases are TGTGCCAGCAGCAACCAGGGACAGGGGTTGGACATTCAGTACTTC. Its translation: CASSNQGQGLDIQYF. The V gene is TRBV5-4, the J gene TRBJ2-4; 10 nucleotides align to TRBD1. From germline, CDR1 is SGHNT and CDR2 YYREEE (reference sequence). The CDR3 loop spans 15 amino acids. With 4 bases clipped from V and 8 bases from J, the junction kept 9 bases outside the gene matches.

This sequence joins TRBV5-1 and TRBJ1-1, with D uncertain. The CDR3 extends over 14 amino acids. Germline values: CDR1 SGHRS, CDR2 YFSETQ. V gave up 4 bases and J gave up 0 bases, with 10 bases separating them. CDR3 protein: CASSLNTVNTEAFF. The CDR3, as DNA: TGCGCCAGCAGCCTTAATACTGTGAACACTGAAGCTTTCTTT.

The J gene is TRBJ1-2, the V gene TRBV7-9; 7 positions match TRBD1. The V and J ends lost 4 bases and 3 bases, in that order; junction bases with no gene match: 17. This CDR3 region has 18 residues. Germline CDR1 is SEHNR and CDR2 is FQNEAQ (reference sequence). The CDR3 DNA is TGTGCCAGCAGCTCCTCTCGACAGGGCCCCCTCAAGCACTATGGCTACACCTTC. This codes for CASSSSRQGPLKHYGYTF.

The chain is built from TRBV28 and TRBJ1-6, with D perhaps TRBD1 (5 bases). Trimming removed 5 bases at V and 8 bases at J, with 19 bases between. This CDR3 has 16 residues. Germline V gives CDR1 MDHEN, CDR2 SYDVKM. The CDR3 DNA is TGTGCCAGCAGTCAGGGACTCCACGTCGGGTATTCACCCCTCCACTTT. It is translated as CASSQGLHVGYSPLHF.

This clone came up once. At one end the junction does not follow the germline gene, possibly because of a read error. Written as DNA, the CDR3 is TGTGCCAGCAGCCTAGAGAGTGGACTAGCGGGGGCTGGGGAGCAGTACTTC. Translated: CASSLESGLAGAGEQYF. The chain links TRBV11-3 to TRBJ2-7; 13 bases agree with TRBD2. The CDR3 is made up of 17 amino acids. From germline, CDR1 is SGHNT and CDR2 YENEEA. The full variable domain, in which reference TRBV11-3 and TRBJ2-7 provide the parts outside the CDR3, is EAGVVQSPRYKIIEKKQPVAFWCNPISGHNTLYWYLQNLGQGPELLIRYENEEAVDDSQLPKDRFSAERLKGVDSTLKIQPAELGDSAVYLCASSLESGLAGAGEQYFGPGTRLTVT.

The CDR3 DNA reads as TGTGCCTGGAGCCTTGGGACTAGTGGGAGGGCAGATACGCAGTATTTT. It codes for CAWSLGTSGRADTQYF. The chain joins TRBV30 to TRBJ2-3, with 8 nucleotides matching TRBD2. V was clipped by 3 bases and J by 4 bases; unmatched bases: 12. Germline V gene lookup returns CDR1 GTSNPN and CDR2 SVGIG (reference sequence). The CDR3 totals 16 residues.

The V call is TRBV5-1, the J call TRBJ2-7; D is unclear. The CDR3 sequence is 15 residues long. Germline assignment: CDR1 SGHRS and CDR2 YFSETQ. Trimming cost V 4 bases and J 1 base, with 15 bases left between them. The CDR3 reads CASSGDPPRSYEQYF. CDR3 DNA: TGCGCCAGCAGCGGAGACCCTCCCCGATCCTACGAGCAGTACTTC.

V gene TRBV7-9 combines with J gene TRBJ2-2; 12 bases fit TRBD2. Per germline, CDR1 SEHNR and CDR2 FQNEAQ (reference sequence). V lost 5 bases and J lost 1; bases outside the gene matches: 5. The CDR3 covers 17 residues. CDR3 bases: TGTGCCAGCAGCCTTGGACTAGCGGGGATGAACACCGGGGAGCTGTTTTTT. Its translation is CASSLGLAGMNTGELFF.

This rearrangement joins TRBV4-1 to TRBJ1-2, with D unclear. This CDR3 is built from 13 residues. The germline V and J ends were trimmed by 0 bases and 4 bases, with 6 bases remaining between them. Germline V gene lookup returns CDR1 MGHRA and CDR2 YSYEKL. The CDR3 reads CASSQDFRYGYTF. CDR3 coding DNA: TGCGCCAGCAGCCAAGATTTTCGCTATGGCTACACCTTC.

The gene calls are TRBV5-6 and TRBJ1-3; D is unclear. Trimming pared 0 bases from V and 4 bases from J, leaving 5 bases between. Per the germline V gene, CDR1 is SGHDT and CDR2 is YYEEEE. This CDR3 spans 13 amino acids. The CDR3 loop is CASSLDLGNTIYF. The CDR3 nucleotides are TGTGCCAGCAGCTTGGACTTGGGAAACACCATATATTTT.

This clone appeared once. This chain joins TRBV5-1 and TRBJ1-1, with 9 bases matching TRBD1. The CDR3 totals 14 residues. V was pared by 0 bases and J by 7 bases, with 4 bases of the junction left unmatched. The germline gives CDR1 SGHRS, CDR2 YFSETQ. CDR3 DNA sequence: TGCGCCAGCAGCTTGGGGGACAGGGAGGGTGAAGCTTTCTTT. Translated: CASSLGDREGEAFF.

This clone appeared a single time. Its ends do not fully match the called genes, so a read error is possible. The DNA of the CDR3 is TGTGCCAGCAGCTCCCCGGGGGAAGAGGGCTATGGCTACCCCTTC. Its protein product is CASSSPGEEGYGYPF. This chain connects TRBV11-3 to TRBJ1-2; possibly TRBD1 for D (5 bases). This CDR3 has 15 residues. Germline V gene lookup returns CDR1 SGHNT and CDR2 YENEEA.

The genes are TRBV28 and TRBJ2-1; a possible D gene is TRBD2 (5 bases). CDR1 MDHEN and CDR2 SYDVKM come from the germline V gene. This CDR3 comprises 13 residues. Trimming shortened V by 7 bases and J by 6 bases, and 13 bases separated the two germline ends. In DNA form, the CDR3 reads TGTGCCAGCAAATACGGGGTTGGCAATGAGCAGTTCTTC. Translating gives CASKYGVGNEQFF.